The clone carrying this TCR beta chain was detected ten times or more. Original processing methods: Estimation of nucleated cell counts relied on the amplification of reference gene primers. Clones were read by immunoSEQ multiplex PCR, and TCRdb kept only the in-frame ones, dropping some. That table furnishes V, J and clone size, whereas the DNA furnished D and trimming. Here the sample spans tens of thousands of clones, 78% being singletons. This record belongs to a study of blood T cell repertoires in COVID-19. Study in general: Acute and convalescent COVID-19 specimens originated in the United States, Italy and Spain. T cells, B-cell-depleted T cells, or PBMCs provided the cDNA or gDNA that served as material.

The trim removed 5 bases at V and 8 bases at J, leaving 8 bases unmatched. Germline V gene lookup returns CDR1 SGHVS and CDR2 FQNEAQ. The CDR3 extends over 15 amino acids. The chain links TRBV7-8 to TRBJ2-1; 11 bases agree with TRBD2. The sequencing input was peripheral blood. The sequence was collected from a human donor in a cohort sampled during active COVID-19. CDR3: CASSPSSGGYYEQFF. Written as DNA, the CDR3 is TGTGCCAGCAGCCCTTCTAGCGGGGGGTATTATGAGCAGTTCTTC. The full variable domain, rest sourced from reference TRBV7-8 and TRBJ2-1, is GAGVSQSPRYKVAKRGQDVALRCDPISGHVSLFWYQQALGQGPEFLTYFQNEAQLDKSGLPSDRFFAERPEGSVSTLKIQRTQQEDSAVYLCASSPSSGGYYEQFFGPGTRLTVL.